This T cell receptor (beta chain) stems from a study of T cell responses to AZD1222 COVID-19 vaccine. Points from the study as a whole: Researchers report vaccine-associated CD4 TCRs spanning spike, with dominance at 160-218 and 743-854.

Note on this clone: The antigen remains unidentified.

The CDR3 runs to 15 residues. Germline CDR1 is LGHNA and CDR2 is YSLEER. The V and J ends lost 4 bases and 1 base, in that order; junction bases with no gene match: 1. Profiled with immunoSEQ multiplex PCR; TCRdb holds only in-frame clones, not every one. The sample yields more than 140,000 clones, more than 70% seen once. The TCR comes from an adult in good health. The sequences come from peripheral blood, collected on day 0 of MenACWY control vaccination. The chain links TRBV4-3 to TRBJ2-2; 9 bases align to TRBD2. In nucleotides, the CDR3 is TGCGCCAGCAGCCCGACTAGCGGGAACACCGGGGAGCTGTTTTTT. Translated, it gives CASSPTSGNTGELFF.